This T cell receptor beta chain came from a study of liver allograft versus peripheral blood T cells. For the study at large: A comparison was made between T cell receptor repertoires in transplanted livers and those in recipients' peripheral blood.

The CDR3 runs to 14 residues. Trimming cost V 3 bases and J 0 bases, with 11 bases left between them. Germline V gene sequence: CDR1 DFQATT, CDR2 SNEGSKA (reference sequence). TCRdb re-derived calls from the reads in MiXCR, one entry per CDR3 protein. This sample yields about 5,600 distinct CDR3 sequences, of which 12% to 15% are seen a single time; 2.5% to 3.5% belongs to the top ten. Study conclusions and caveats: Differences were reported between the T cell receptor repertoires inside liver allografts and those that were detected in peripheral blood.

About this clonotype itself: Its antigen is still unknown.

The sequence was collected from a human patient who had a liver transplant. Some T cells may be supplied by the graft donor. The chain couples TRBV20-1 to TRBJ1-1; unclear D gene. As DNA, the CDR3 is TGCAGTGCTAGGATGGGAATAATGAACACTGAAGCTTTCTTT. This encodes CSARMGIMNTEAFF.